These 3 T cell receptor beta chains originate from one sample sequenced in a study of shared T cell receptors in the human thymus (dated by TCRdb to the early 2020s). The method behind the library was the immunoSEQ multiplex PCR assay. The table comes from immuneACCESS by way of TCRdb, which keeps in-frame sequences with V and J called. Part of the clones is missing from these tables; in studies checked, under half for an unresolved V gene and the rest for unknown reasons. In all, the sample holds hundreds of thousands of clones, and 95% of those were seen once. The leading ten clones occupy 0.015% to 0.025% of the sample. Sequenced material: thymocytes. All receptors derive from a human donor.

V usage is TRBV4-2 and J usage is TRBJ2-1, with TRBD2 identical over 10 bases. Germline assignment: CDR1 LGHNA and CDR2 YNFKEQ. V dropped 2 bases and J dropped 7; count of bases not matched to a gene: 8. This CDR3 is built from 16 residues. CDR3 protein: CASSQTPSGRRNEQFF. CDR3 coding DNA: TGTGCCAGCAGCCAAACCCCTAGCGGGAGACGGAATGAGCAGTTCTTC.

The V gene is TRBV19, the J gene TRBJ2-5; the D gene could be TRBD1 or TRBD2 (5 bases each). V was trimmed by 1 base and J by 5 bases, leaving 17 bases between them. The CDR3 contains 16 residues. The germline gives CDR1 LNHDA, CDR2 SQIVND (reference sequence). In DNA, the CDR3 is TGTGCCAGTAGTATAGCAACAGGAGGTCTACGGGAGACCCAGTACTTC. The encoded protein is CASSIATGGLRETQYF.

In its sample, this clone was seen once. V is TRBV6-5 and J is TRBJ2-7; TRBD2 matches at 7 bases. The CDR3 has 14 residues. Per the germline V gene, CDR1 is MNHEY and CDR2 is SVGAGI. The J segment lost 3 bases and the V segment lost 5 bases, leaving 7 bases of the junction unmatched. The chain's CDR3 is CASSHGGGVYEQYF. For the CDR3, the DNA is TGTGCCAGCAGTCATGGGGGAGGGGTCTACGAGCAGTACTTC.